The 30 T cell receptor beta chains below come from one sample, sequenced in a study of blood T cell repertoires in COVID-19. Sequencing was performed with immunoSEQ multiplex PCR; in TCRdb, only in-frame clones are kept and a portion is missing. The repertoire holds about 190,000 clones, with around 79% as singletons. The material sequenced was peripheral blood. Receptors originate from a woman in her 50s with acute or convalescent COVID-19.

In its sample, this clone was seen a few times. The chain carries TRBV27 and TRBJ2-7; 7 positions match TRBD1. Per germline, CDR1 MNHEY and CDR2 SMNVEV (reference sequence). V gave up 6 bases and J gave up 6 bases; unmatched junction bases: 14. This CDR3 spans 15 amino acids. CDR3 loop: CASSSDRAGAREQYF. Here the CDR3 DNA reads TGTGCCAGCAGCTCTGACAGGGCAGGGGCACGCGAGCAGTACTTC.

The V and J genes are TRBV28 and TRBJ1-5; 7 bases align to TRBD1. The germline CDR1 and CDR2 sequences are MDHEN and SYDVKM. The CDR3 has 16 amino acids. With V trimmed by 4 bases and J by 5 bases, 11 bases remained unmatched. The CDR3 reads CASSSMTGLSHQPQHF. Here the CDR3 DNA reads TGTGCCAGCAGTTCAATGACAGGGTTGAGCCATCAGCCCCAGCATTTT.

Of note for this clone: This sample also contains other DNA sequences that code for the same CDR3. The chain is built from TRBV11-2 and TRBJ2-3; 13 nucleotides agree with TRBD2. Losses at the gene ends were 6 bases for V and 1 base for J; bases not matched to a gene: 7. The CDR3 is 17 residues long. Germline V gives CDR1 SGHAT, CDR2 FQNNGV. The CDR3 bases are TGTGCCAGCAGTCCTCGGACTAGCGGGAGCGGCACAGATACGCAGTATTTT. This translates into CASSPRTSGSGTDTQYF.

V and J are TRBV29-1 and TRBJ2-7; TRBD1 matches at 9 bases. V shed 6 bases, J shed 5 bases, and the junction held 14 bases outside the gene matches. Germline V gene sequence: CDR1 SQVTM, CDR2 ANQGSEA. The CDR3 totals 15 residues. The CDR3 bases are TGCAGCGTCGCTACCGGGACAGGGTATCCAAACGAGCAGTACTTC. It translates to CSVATGTGYPNEQYF.

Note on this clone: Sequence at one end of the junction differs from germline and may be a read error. The CDR3 DNA sequence: TGCGCCAGCAGTTTGGACCCGAATAGAAACGGCTACACCTTC. It translates to CASSLDPNRNGYTF. The chain combines TRBV5-1 with TRBJ1-2; D is ambiguous. Germline V gene lookup returns CDR1 SGHRS and CDR2 YFSETQ. This CDR3 spans 14 amino acids.

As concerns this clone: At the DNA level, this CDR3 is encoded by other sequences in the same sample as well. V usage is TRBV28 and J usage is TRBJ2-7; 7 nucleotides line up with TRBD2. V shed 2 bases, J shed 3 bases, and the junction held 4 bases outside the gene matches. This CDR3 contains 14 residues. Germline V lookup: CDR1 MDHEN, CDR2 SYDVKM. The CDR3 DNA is TGTGCCAGCAGTTTAGGCGGGAGTAGCTACGAGCAGTACTTC. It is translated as CASSLGGSSYEQYF. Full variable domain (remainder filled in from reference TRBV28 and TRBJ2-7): DVKVTQSSRYLVKRTGEKVFLECVQDMDHENMFWYRQDPGLGLRLIYFSYDVKMKEKGDIPEGYSVSREKKERFSLILESASTNQTSMYLCASSLGGSSYEQYFGPGTRLTVT.

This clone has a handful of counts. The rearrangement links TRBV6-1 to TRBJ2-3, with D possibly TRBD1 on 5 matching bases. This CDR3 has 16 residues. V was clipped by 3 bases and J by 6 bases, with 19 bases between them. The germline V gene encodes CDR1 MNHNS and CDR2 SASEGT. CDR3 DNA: TGTGCCAGCAGTGAGGGCTACAGAGTACAGGCGGATACGCAGTATTTT. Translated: CASSEGYRVQADTQYF.

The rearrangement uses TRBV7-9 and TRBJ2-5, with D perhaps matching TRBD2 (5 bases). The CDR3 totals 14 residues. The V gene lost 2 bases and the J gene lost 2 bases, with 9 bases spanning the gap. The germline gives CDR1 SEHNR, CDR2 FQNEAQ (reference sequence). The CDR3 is CASSLTGIQETQYF. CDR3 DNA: TGTGCCAGCAGCTTAACCGGGATACAAGAGACCCAGTACTTC.

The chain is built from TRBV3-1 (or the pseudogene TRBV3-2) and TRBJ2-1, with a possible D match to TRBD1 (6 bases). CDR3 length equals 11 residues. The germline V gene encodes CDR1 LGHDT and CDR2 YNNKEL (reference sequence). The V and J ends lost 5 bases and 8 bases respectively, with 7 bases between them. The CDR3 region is CASSKGDEQFF. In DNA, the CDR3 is TGTGCCAGCAGCAAGGGGGATGAGCAGTTCTTC.

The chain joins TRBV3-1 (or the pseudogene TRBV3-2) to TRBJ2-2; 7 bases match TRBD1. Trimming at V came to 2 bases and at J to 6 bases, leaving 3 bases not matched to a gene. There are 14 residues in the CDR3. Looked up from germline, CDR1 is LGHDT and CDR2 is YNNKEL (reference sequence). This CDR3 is CASSQQGQPGELFF. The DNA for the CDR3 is TGTGCCAGCAGCCAACAGGGACAGCCCGGGGAGCTGTTTTTT.

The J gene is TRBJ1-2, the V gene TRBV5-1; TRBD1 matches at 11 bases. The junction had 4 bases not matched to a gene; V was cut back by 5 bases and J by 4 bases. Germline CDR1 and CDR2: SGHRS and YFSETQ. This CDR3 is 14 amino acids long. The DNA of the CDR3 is TGCGCCAGCAGAGGGACAGGGGGAACCTATGGCTACACCTTC. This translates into CASRGTGGTYGYTF.

For the CDR3, the DNA is TGTGCCAGCAGAAGACGCATGACAGATGACACCGGGGAGCTGTTTTTT. Translating gives CASRRRMTDDTGELFF. The chain links TRBV3-1 (or the pseudogene TRBV3-2) to TRBJ2-2, with a possible D match to TRBD1 (5 bases). CDR1 and CDR2 (germline): LGHDT, YNNKEL (reference sequence). V was cut by 6 bases and J by 3 bases, with 17 bases left in between. The CDR3 covers 16 residues.

CDR3 nucleotides: TGTGCCAGCTCACCGACGGGGGTTGGGTACAATGAGCAGTTCTTC. This gives the protein CASSPTGVGYNEQFF. The V and J genes are TRBV18 and TRBJ2-1, with D possibly matching TRBD2 (6 bases). V was pared by 3 bases and J by 4 bases, with 13 bases between. From germline, CDR1 is KGHSH and CDR2 LQKENI. This CDR3 contains 15 residues.

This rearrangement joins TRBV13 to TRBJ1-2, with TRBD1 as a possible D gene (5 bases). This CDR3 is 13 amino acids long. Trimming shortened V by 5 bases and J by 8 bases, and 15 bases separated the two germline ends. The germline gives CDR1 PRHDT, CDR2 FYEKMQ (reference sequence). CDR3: CASSEPGLYGYTF. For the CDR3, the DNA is TGTGCCAGCAGCGAACCAGGGTTATACGGCTACACCTTC.

The CDR3 spells CASSLVRQRPDTQYF. The CDR3 nucleotides read TGTGCCAGCAGCTTAGTACGTCAGCGCCCAGATACGCAGTATTTT. The chain uses TRBV7-9 and TRBJ2-3, with D unresolved. Germline V gene lookup returns CDR1 SEHNR and CDR2 FQNEAQ (reference sequence). The CDR3 has 15 amino acids. V lost 1 base, J lost 4 bases, and 12 bases lay in between. The whole variable domain, remainder taken from reference TRBV7-9 and TRBJ2-3, is DTGVSQNPRHKITKRGQNVTFRCDPISEHNRLYWYRQTLGQGPEFLTYFQNEAQLEKSRLLSDRFSAERPKGSFSTLEIQRTEQGDSAMYLCASSLVRQRPDTQYFGPGTRLTVL.

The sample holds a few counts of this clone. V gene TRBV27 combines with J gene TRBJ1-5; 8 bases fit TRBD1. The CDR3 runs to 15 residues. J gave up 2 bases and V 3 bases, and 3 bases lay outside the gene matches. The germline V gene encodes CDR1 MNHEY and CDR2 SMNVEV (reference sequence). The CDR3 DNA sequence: TGTGCCAGCAGTTTTGGGACAGGACGCAATCAGCCCCAGCATTTT. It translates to CASSFGTGRNQPQHF.

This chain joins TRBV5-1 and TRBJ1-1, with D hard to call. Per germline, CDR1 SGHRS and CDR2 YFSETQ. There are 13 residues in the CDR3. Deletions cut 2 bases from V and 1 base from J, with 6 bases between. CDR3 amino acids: CASSFQANTEAFF. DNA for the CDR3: TGCGCCAGCAGCTTTCAGGCGAACACTGAAGCTTTCTTT. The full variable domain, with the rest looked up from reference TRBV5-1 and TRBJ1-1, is KAGVTQTPRYLIKTRGQQVTLSCSPISGHRSVSWYQQTPGQGLQFLFEYFSETQRNKGNFPGRFSGRQFSNSRSEMNVSTLELGDSALYLCASSFQANTEAFFGQGTRLTVV.

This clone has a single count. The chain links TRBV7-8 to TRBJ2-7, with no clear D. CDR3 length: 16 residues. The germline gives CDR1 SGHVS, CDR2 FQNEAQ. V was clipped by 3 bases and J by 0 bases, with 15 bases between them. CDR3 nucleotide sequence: TGTGCCAGCAGCTTTAATCCGAGCCCTACCTCCTACGAGCAGTACTTC. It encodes CASSFNPSPTSYEQYF.

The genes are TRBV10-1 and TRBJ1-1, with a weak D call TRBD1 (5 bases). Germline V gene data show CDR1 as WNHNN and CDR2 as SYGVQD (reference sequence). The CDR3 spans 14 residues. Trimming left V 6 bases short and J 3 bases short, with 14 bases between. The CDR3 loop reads CASRITGTDTEAFF. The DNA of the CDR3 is TGCGCCAGCAGGATAACAGGCACGGACACTGAAGCTTTCTTT.

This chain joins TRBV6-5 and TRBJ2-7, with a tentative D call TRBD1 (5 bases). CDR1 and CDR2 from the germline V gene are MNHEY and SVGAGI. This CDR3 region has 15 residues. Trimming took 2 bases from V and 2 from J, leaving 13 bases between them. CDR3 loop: CASSYGAGSTYEQYF. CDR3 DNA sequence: TGTGCCAGCAGTTACGGGGCAGGGTCGACCTACGAGCAGTACTTC.

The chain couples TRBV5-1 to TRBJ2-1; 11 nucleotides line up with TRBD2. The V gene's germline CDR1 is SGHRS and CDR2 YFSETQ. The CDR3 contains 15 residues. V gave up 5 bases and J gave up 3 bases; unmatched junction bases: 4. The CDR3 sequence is CASRTLAGDYNEQFF. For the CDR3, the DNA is TGCGCCAGCAGGACACTAGCGGGGGACTACAATGAGCAGTTCTTC.

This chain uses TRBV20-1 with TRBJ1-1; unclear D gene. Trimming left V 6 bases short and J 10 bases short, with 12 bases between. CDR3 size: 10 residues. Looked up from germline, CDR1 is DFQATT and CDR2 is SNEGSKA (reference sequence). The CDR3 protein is CSAISEGAFF. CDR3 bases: TGCAGTGCCATCTCCGAGGGAGCTTTCTTT.

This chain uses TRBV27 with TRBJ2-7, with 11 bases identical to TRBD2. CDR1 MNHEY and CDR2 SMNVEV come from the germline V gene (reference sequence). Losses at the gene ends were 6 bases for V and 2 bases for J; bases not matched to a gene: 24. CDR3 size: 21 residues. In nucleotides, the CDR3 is TGTGCCAGCAGCCGCGGGTGGCGGACGCTAGCGGGGGGCTTCACTCCCTACGAGCAGTACTTC. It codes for CASSRGWRTLAGGFTPYEQYF.

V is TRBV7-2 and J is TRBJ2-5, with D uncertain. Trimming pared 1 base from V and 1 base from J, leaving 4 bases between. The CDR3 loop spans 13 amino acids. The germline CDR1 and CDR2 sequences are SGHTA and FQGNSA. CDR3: CASSLGIQETQYF. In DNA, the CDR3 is TGTGCCAGCAGCTTAGGTATCCAAGAGACCCAGTACTTC.

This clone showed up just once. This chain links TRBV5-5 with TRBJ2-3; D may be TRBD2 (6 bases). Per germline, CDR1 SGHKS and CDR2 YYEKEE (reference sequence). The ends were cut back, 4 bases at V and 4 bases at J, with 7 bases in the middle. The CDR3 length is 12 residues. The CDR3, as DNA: TGTGCCAGCAGCGGCGGGGCAGATACGCAGTATTTT. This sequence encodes CASSGGADTQYF.

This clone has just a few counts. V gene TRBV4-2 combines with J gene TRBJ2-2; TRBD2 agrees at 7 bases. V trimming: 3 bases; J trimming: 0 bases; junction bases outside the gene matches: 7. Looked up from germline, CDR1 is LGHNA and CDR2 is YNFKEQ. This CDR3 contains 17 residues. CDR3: CASSQDSGTTNTGELFF. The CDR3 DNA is TGTGCCAGCAGCCAGGACTCCGGGACTACGAACACCGGGGAGCTGTTTTTT.

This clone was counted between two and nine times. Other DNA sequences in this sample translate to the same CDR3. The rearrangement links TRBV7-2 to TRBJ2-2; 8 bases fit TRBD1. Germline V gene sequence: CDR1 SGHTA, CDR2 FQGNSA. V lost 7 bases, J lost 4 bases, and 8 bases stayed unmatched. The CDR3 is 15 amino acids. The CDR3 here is CASIPGGAVTGELFF. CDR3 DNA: TGTGCCAGCATCCCAGGGGGCGCAGTCACCGGGGAGCTGTTTTTT.

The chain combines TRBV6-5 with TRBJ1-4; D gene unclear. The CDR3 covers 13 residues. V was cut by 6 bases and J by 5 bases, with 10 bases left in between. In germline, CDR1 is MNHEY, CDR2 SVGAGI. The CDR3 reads CASSRVGNEKLFF. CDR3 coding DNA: TGTGCCAGCAGCCGGGTAGGAAATGAAAAACTGTTTTTT.

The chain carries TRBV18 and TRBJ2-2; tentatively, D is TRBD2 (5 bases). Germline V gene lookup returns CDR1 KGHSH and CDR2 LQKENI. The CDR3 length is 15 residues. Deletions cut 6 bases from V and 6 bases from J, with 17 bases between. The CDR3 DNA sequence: TGTGCCAGCTCTCCCGCACCCGTAGCGTCCGGGGAGCTGTTTTTT. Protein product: CASSPAPVASGELFF.

CDR3 nucleotide sequence: TGTGCCACCAGCAGAGGGTCCGGGGAACCTGCTCAAAACATTCAGTACTTC. Amino acids: CATSRGSGEPAQNIQYF. The rearrangement links TRBV15 to TRBJ2-4; a weak D match, TRBD2 (5 bases). The V end was cut by 1 base, the J end by 5 bases, with 18 bases between. Germline CDR1 LNHNV, CDR2 YYDKDF (reference sequence). There are 17 residues in the CDR3.